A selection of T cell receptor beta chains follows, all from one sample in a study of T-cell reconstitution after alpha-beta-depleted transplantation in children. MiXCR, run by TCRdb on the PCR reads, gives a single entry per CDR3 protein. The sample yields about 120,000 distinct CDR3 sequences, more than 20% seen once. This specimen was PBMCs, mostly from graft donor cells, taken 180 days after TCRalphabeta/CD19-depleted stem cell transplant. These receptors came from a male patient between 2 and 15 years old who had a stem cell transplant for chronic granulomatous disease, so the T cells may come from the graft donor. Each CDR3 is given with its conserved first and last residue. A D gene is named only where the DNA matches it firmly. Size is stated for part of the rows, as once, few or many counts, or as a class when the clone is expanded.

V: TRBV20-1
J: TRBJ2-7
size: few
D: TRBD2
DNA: TGCAGTGCTAGATCGTTTAGCGGGGGGAGGGAGCAGTACTTC
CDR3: CSARSFSGGREQYF

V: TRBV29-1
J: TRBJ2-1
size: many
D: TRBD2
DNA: TGCAGCGTTGAGGGGACTAGGGGTGCCTACAATGAGCAGTTCTTC
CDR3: CSVEGTRGAYNEQFF

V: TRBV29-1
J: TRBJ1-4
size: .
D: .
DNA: TGCAGCGTTCGAACAAATAATGAAAAACTGTTTTTT
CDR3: CSVRTNNEKLFF

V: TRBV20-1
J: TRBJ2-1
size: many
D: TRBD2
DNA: TGCAGTGTCGTAGGGCGGGAGTTCTACAATGAGCAGTTCTTC
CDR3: CSVVGREFYNEQFF

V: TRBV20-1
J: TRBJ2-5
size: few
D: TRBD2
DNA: TGCAGTGCTAGACCCGGACTAGAAGAGACCCAGTACTTC
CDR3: CSARPGLEETQYF

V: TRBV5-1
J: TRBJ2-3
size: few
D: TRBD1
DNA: TGCGCCAGCAGCTACGACAGGGGCAACGCAGATACGCAGTATTTT
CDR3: CASSYDRGNADTQYF

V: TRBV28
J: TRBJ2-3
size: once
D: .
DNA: TGTGCCAGCAGTACAGCAGCAGATACGCAGTATTTT
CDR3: CASSTAADTQYF

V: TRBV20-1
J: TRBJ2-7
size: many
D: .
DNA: TGCAGTGCTAACCGGCTTTGGGACCACGAGCAGTACTTC
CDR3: CSANRLWDHEQYF

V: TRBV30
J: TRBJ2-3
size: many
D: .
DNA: TGTGCCTGGACCGCCGGCCTGCTACAAGGAGATACGCAGTATTTT
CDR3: CAWTAGLLQGDTQYF

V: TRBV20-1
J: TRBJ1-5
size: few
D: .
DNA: TGCAGTGCTAGAGCGGGAGAGGGGAGCAATCAGCCCCAGCATTTT
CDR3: CSARAGEGSNQPQHF

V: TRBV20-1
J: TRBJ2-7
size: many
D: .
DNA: TGCAGTGCTAGTCTCCCGGACTACGAGCAGTACTTC
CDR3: CSASLPDYEQYF

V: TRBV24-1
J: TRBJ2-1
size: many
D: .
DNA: TGTGCCACCAGTGATTTGGGGGGCTCCTACAATGAGCAGTTCTTC
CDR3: CATSDLGGSYNEQFF

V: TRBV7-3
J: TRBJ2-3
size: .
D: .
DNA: TGTGCCAGCAGCTTATTGGCAGGAGCACACCGGGCAGATACGCAGTATTTT
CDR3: CASSLLAGAHRADTQYF

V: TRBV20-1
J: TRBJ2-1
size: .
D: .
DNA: TGCAGTGCTACTGCCTACAGGGTCTCCTACAATGAGCAGTTCTTC
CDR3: CSATAYRVSYNEQFF

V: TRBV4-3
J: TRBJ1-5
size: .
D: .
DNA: TGCGCCAGCAGCCAAGATCCGGTCAACCAGCCCCAGCATTTT
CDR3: CASSQDPVNQPQHF

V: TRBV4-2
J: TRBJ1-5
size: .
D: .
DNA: TGTGCCAGCAGCCAAGACTCGGGGAATAGCAATCAGCCCCAGCATTTT
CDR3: CASSQDSGNSNQPQHF

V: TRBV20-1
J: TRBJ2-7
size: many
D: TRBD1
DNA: TGCAGTGCCGCGGGGTGGGGGACAGGGGACAACGAGCAGTACTTC
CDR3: CSAAGWGTGDNEQYF

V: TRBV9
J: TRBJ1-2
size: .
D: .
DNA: TGTGCCAGCAGCGGCTTTGGCTACACCTTC
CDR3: CASSGFGYTF

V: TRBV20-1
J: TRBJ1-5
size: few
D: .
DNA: TGCAGTGCTAGTTCTCTAGTCTGCGGAAATCAGCCCCAGCATTTT
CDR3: CSASSLVCGNQPQHF

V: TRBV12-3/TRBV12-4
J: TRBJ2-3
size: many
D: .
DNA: TGTGCCAGCAGTTTCGCTAAGCGGATCACTAGCACAGATACGCAGTATTTT
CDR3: CASSFAKRITSTDTQYF

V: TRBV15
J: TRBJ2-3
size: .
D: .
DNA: TGTGCCACCAGCCCCCGGGGACCGGGTACGCAGTATTTT
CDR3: CATSPRGPGTQYF

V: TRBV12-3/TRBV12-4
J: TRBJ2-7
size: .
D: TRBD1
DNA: TGTGCCAGCAGTTTAGGAGGGACAGAACTCGTCTACGAGCAGTACTTC
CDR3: CASSLGGTELVYEQYF

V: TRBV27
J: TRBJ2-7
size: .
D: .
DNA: TGTGCCAGCAGTTTATCGATCACAGGGTCCTTGGACGAGCAGTACTTC
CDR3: CASSLSITGSLDEQYF

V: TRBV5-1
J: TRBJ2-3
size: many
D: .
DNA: TGCGCCAGCACCCTTGGGATAGCCTCAGATACGCAGTATTTT
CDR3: CASTLGIASDTQYF

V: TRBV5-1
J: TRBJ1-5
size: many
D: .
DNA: TGCGCCAGCAGCTTGGGCGGGGTGGTCAATCAGCCCCAGCATTTT
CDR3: CASSLGGVVNQPQHF

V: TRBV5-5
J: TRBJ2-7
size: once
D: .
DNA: TGTGCCAGCAGCTTGGTTCCAACCGTCTACGAGCAGTACTTC
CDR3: CASSLVPTVYEQYF

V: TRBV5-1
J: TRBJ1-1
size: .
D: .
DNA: TGCGCCAGCAGCTTGAGTGCAGACAACACTGAAGCTTTCTTT
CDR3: CASSLSADNTEAFF

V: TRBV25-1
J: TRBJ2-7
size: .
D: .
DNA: TGTGCCAGCAGTGTATCCCAACCCCGTGCCGAGCAGTACTTC
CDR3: CASSVSQPRAEQYF

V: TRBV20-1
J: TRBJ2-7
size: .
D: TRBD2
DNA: TGCAGTGCTAGTCAAACTAGCGGCAATACCTACGAGCAGTACTTC
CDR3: CSASQTSGNTYEQYF

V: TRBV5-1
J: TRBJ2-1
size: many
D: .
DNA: TGCGCCAGCAGCTTGGTCGGGGGTACGTACAATGAGCAGTTCTTC
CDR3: CASSLVGGTYNEQFF

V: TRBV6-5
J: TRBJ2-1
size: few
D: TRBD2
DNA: TGTGCCAGCAGTCCGCCGGGACTATCCAACAATGAGCAGTTCTTC
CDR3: CASSPPGLSNNEQFF

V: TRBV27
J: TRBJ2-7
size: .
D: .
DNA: TGTGCCAGCAGTTTTGGGCGGACCTACGAGCAGTACTTC
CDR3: CASSFGRTYEQYF

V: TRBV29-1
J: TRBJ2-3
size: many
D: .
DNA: TGCAGCGTTGATCGGGCAGATACGCAGTATTTT
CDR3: CSVDRADTQYF

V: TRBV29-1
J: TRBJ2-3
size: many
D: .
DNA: TGCAGCGTTGTTGGCAGGGGAGTCACAGATACGCAGTATTTT
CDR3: CSVVGRGVTDTQYF

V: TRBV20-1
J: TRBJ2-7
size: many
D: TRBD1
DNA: TGCAGTGCTCATCGGACAGGGATAGAGTACGAGCAGTACTTC
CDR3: CSAHRTGIEYEQYF

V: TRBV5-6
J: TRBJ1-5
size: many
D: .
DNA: TGTGCCAGCAGCTGGAATATGGGACACGATCAGCCCCAGCATTTT
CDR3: CASSWNMGHDQPQHF

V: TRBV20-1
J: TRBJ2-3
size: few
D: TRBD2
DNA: TGCAGTGCCAGACTAGCGGAGAGCACAGATACGCAGTATTTT
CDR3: CSARLAESTDTQYF

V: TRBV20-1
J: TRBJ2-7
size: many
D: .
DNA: TGCAGTGCTAGCGGGGAGAGCATGACCTACGAGCAGTACTTC
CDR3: CSASGESMTYEQYF

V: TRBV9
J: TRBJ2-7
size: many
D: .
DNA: TGTGCCAGCAGCAACCGGGACAACTACGAGCAGTACTTC
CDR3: CASSNRDNYEQYF

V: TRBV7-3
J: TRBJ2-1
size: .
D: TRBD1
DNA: TGTGCCAGCAGCTTAAGAGGGGGACAGCTACGGATTTACAATGAGCAGTTCTTC
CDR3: CASSLRGGQLRIYNEQFF

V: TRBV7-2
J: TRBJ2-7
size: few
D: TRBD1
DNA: TGTGCCAGCAGCATCGGACAGGTCTACGAGCAGTACTTC
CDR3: CASSIGQVYEQYF

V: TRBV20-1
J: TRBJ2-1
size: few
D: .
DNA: TGCAGTGCTAGAGGTTTCGGGAGCGGCTCCTACAATGAGCAGTTCTTC
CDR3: CSARGFGSGSYNEQFF

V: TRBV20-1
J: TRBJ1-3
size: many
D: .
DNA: TGCAGTGCTCCCACGCAAGGCACCATATATTTT
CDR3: CSAPTQGTIYF

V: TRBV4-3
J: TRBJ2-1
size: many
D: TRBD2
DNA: TGCGCCAGCAGCCAAGAGGCGGGGGGGTCAGTGTATGAGCAGTTCTTC
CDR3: CASSQEAGGSVYEQFF

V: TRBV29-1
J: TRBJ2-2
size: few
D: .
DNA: TGCAGCGTTGATGCGGCGAACACCGGGGAGCTGTTTTTT
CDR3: CSVDAANTGELFF

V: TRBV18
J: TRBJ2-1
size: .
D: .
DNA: TGTGCCAGCTCACCCCAACAGGGTAATGAGCAGTTCTTC
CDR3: CASSPQQGNEQFF

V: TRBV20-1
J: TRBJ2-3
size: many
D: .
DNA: TGCAGTGCTCGCCCGGGGTATTTT
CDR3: CSARPGYF

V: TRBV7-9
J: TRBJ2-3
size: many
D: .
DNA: TGTGCCAGCAGCCCGAGCGGTGGAGATACGCAGTATTTT
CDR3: CASSPSGGDTQYF

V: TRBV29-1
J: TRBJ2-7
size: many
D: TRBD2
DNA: TGCAGCGTTGAAATCCTAGCGGGACTCTCCTACGAGCAGTACTTC
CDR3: CSVEILAGLSYEQYF

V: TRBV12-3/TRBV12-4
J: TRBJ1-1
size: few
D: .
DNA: TGTGCCAGCAGTTTAGACCCCAGGACTGAAGCTTTCTTT
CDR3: CASSLDPRTEAFF

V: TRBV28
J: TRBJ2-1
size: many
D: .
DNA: TGTGCCAGCAGTTTAGAAGGGGCTAGGGACAATGAGCAGTTCTTC
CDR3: CASSLEGARDNEQFF

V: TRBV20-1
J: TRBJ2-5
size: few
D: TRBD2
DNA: TGCAGTGCTGAACTAGCGGGAGGTTTAGGGGAGACCCAGTACTTC
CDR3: CSAELAGGLGETQYF